The 5 T cell receptor beta chains in this list originate from one sample, sequenced in a study of shared clonotypes between healthy human individuals. Positively selected for CCR7, the CD45RO-negative cells used as naive CD8 cells excluded terminally differentiated effector memory CD45RA+ cells. TCRdb keeps only in-frame clones here, not all; method: immunoSEQ multiplex PCR. The sample shows about 2.1 million clones, around 95% of them seen only once. The sequencing sample was made of naive CD8+ T cells from PBMCs. These receptors were taken from a man between 18 and 29 years old in good health. Some clones in this sample may be carry-over from other donors' samples.

The chain recombines TRBV27 with TRBJ1-1, with D unclear. The CDR3 is 15 amino acids. V lost 6 bases to trimming and J lost 1 base, with 15 bases between them. Germline V gene sequence: CDR1 MNHEY, CDR2 SMNVEV (reference sequence). CDR3 nucleotides: TGTGCCAGCAGACCAAACCCCGGGAGGAACACTGAAGCTTTCTTT. Translated: CASRPNPGRNTEAFF.

The rearrangement uses TRBV5-1 and TRBJ2-7, with D unresolved. The CDR3 sequence is 14 residues long. CDR1 and CDR2 from the germline V gene are SGHRS and YFSETQ. V was pared by 4 bases and J by 1 base, with 12 bases between. Here the CDR3 DNA reads TGCGCCAGCAGCGCCTCTGATAGGTCCTACGAGCAGTACTTC. Translating gives CASSASDRSYEQYF.

CDR3 DNA sequence: TGTGCCAGCACCCCTAGGGGAGTTTCTGGGGCCAACGTCCTGACTTTC. Residues: CASTPRGVSGANVLTF. V usage is TRBV2 and J usage is TRBJ2-6; either TRBD1 or TRBD2 may supply D (5 bases each). The CDR3 extends over 16 amino acids. Per the germline V gene, CDR1 is SNHLY and CDR2 is FYNNEI. Deletions cut 7 bases from V and 1 base from J, with 14 bases between. Using reference TRBV2 and TRBJ2-6 for the parts outside the CDR3, the full variable domain is EPEVTQTPSHQVTQMGQEVILRCVPISNHLYFYWYRQILGQKVEFLVSFYNNEISEKSEIFDDQFSVERPDGSNFTLKIRSTKLEDSAMYFCASTPRGVSGANVLTFGAGSRLTVL.

The CDR3 DNA sequence: TGTGCCAGCAGCGTAATTGCCCGAGGGAGAGTTAATCATGAGCAGTTCTTC. This translates into CASSVIARGRVNHEQFF. J is TRBJ2-1 and V is TRBV9; D might be TRBD2 (5 bases). The V and J ends lost 1 base and 8 bases respectively, with 22 bases between them. Germline V gives CDR1 SGDLS, CDR2 YYNGEE. CDR3 length: 17 residues.

This rearrangement joins TRBV6-5 to TRBJ2-1, with 9 nucleotides matching TRBD2. Germline V gene lookup returns CDR1 MNHEY and CDR2 SVGAGI. The CDR3 consists of 14 residues. V was pared by 9 bases and J by 13 bases, with 16 bases of the junction left unmatched. The CDR3 is CASSVGGGVTKQFF. The CDR3, as DNA: TGTGCCAGTTCGGTCGGCGGGGGGGTTACCAAACAGTTCTTC.